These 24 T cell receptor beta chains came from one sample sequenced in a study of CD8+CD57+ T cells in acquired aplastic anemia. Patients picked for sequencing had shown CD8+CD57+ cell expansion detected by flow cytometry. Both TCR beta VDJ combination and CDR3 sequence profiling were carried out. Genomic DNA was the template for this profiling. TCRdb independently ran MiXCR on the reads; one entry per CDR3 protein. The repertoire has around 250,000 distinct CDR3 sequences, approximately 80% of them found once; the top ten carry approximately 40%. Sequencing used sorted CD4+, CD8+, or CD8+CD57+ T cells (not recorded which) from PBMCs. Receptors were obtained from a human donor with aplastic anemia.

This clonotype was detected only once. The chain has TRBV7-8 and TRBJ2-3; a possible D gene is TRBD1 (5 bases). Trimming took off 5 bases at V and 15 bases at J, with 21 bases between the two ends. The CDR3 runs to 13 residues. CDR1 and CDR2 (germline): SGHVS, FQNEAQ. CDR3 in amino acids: CASSVRGPNTNYF. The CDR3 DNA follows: TGTGCCAGCAGCGTTAGGGGCCCAAATACGAATTATTTT.

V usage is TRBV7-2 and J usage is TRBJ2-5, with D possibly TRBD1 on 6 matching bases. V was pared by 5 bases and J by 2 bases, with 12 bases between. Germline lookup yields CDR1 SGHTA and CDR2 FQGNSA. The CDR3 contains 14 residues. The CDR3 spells CASSKCTGQETQYF. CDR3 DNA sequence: TGTGCCAGCAGCAAGTGCACAGGGCAAGAGACCCAGTACTTC. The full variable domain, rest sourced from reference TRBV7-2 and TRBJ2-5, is GAGVSQSPSNKVTEKGKDVELRCDPISGHTALYWYRQSLGQGLEFLIYFQGNSAPDKSGLPSDRFSAERTGGSVSTLTIQRTQQEDSAVYLCASSKCTGQETQYFGPGTRLLVL.

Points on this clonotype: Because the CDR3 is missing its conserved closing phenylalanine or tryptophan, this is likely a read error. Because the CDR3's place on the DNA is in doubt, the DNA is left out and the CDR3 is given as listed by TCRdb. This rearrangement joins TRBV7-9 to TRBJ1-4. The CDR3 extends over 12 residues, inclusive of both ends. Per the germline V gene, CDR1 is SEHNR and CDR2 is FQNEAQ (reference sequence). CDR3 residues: CASSLQGGEVFY.

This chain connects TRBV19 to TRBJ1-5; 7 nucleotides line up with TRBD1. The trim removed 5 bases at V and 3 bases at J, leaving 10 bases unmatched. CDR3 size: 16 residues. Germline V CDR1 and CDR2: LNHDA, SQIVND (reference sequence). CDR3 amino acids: CASSDVRQGNNQPQHF. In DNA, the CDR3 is TGTGCCAGTAGTGACGTAAGACAGGGCAACAATCAGCCCCAGCATTTT.

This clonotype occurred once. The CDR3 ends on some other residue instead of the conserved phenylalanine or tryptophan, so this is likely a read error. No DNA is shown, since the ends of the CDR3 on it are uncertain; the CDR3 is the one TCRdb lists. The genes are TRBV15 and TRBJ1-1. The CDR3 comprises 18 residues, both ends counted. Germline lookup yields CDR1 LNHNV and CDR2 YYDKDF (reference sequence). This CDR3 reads CATSRGSEQETQYSGPGT.

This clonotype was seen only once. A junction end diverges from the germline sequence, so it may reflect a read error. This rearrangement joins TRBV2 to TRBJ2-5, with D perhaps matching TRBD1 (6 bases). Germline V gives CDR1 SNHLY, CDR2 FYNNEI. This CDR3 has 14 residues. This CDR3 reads CATSKVTGNTTYFF. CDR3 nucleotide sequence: TGTGCCACCAGCAAAGTGACAGGAAACACGACATATTTTTTC.

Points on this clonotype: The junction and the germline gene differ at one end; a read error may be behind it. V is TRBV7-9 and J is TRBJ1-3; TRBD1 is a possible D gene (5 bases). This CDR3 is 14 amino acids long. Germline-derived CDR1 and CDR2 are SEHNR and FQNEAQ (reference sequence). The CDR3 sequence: CASSRDRGGDTIYF. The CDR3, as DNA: TGTGCCAGCAGCCGAGATAGGGGCGGTGACACAATATATTTT.

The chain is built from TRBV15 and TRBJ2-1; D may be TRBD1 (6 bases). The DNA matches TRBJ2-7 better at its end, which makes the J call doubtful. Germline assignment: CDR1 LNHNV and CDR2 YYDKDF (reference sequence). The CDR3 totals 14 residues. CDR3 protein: CANRARHGQDEQYF. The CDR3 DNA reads TGTGCCAACAGGGCCCGACACGGTCAGGATGAGCAGTACTTC.

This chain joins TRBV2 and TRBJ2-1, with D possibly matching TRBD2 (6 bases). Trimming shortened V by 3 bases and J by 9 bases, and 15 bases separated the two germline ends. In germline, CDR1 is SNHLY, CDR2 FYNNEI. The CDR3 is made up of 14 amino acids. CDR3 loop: CASSDGGTWGEQFF. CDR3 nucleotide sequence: TGTGCCAGCAGTGATGGGGGGACCTGGGGTGAGCAGTTCTTC.

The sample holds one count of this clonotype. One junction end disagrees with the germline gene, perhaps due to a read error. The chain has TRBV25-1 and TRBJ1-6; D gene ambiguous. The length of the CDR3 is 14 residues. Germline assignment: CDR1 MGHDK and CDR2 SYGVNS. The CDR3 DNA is TGTGCCAGCGGGTTGGCGGTAGGACCCTCACCCCAGTACTTT. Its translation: CASGLAVGPSPQYF.

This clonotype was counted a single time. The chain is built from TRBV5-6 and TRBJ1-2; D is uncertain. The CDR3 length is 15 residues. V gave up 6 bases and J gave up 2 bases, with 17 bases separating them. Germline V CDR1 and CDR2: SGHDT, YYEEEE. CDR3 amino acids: CASTWAEWSNYGYTF. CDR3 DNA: TGTGCCAGCACCTGGGCCGAGTGGTCAAACTATGGCTACACCTTC.

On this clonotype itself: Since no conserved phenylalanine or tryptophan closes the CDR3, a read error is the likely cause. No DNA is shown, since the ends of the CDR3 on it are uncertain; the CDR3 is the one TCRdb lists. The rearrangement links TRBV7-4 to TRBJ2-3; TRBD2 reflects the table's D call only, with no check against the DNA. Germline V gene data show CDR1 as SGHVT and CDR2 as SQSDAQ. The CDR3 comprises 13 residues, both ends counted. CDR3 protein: CASSIGPMTSGES.

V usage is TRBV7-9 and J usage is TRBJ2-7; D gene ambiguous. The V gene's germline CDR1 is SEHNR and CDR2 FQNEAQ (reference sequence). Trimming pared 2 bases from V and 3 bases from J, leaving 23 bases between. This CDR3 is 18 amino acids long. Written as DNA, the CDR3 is TGTGCCAGCAGCTTACATCGTAGCTACGGAGCCCATTTCTACGAGCAGTACGTC. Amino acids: CASSLHRSYGAHFYEQYV.

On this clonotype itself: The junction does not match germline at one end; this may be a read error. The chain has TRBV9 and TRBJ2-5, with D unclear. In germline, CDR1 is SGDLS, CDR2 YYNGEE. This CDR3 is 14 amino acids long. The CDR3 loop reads CATSRRASPDTQYF. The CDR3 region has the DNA TGTGCCACCAGCAGACGCGCCAGCCCAGATACCCAGTACTTC.

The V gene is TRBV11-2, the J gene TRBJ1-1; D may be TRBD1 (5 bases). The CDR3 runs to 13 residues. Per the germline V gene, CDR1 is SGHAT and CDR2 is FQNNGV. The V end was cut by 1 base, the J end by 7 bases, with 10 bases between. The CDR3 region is CASSLATTGEAFF. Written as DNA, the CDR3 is TGTGCCAGCAGCTTAGCTACAACAGGTGAAGCTTTCTTT.

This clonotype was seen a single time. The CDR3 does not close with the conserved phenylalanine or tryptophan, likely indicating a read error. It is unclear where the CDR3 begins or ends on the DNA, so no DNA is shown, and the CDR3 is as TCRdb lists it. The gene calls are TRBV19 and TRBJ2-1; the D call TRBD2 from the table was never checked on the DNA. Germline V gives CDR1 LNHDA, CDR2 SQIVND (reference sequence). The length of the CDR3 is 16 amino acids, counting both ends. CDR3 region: CASSIASGAYNDQYFV.

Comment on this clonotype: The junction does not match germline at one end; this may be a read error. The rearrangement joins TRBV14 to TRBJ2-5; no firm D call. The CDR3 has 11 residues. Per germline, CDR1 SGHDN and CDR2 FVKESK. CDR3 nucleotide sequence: TGCGGCGCTAGAGATGGGTACGAGCGGTACTTC. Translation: CGARDGYERYF. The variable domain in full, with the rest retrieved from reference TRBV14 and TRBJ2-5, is EAGVTQFPSHSVIEKGQTVTLRCDPISGHDNLYWYRRVMGKEIKFLLHFVKESKQDESGMPNNRFLAERTGGTYSTLKVQPAELEDSGVYFCGARDGYERYFGPGTRLLVL.

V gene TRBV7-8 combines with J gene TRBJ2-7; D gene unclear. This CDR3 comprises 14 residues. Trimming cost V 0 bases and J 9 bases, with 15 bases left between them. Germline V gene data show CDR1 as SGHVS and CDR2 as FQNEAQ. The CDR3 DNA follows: TGTGCCAGCAGCTTAGCGGGCAGTACCTGTGCGCAGTACGTC. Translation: CASSLAGSTCAQYV.

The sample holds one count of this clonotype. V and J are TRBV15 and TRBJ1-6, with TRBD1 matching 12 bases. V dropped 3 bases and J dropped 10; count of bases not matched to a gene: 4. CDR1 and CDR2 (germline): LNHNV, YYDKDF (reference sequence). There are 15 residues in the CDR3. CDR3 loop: CATSSEGTGGSPLHF. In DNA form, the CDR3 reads TGTGCCACCAGCAGTGAAGGGACAGGGGGCTCACCCCTCCACTTT. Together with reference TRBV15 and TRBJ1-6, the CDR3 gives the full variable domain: DAMVIQNPRYQVTQFGKPVTLSCSQTLNHNVMYWYQQKSSQAPKLLFHYYDKDFNNEADTPDNFQSRRPNTSFCFLDIRSPGLGDTAMYLCATSSEGTGGSPLHFGNGTRLTVT.

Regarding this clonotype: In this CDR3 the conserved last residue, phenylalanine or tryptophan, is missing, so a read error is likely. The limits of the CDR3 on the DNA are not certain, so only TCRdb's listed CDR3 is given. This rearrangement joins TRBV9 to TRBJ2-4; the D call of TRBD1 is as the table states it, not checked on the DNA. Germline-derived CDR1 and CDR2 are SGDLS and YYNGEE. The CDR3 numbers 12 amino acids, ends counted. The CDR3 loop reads CASSVVDFRAID.

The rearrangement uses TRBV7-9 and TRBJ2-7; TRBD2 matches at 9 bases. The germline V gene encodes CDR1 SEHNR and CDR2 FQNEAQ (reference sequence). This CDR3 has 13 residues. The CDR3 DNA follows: TGTGCCAGCAGCTATAAAAGAAGCGGGGGGAGCGACGTC. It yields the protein CASSYKRSGGSDV.

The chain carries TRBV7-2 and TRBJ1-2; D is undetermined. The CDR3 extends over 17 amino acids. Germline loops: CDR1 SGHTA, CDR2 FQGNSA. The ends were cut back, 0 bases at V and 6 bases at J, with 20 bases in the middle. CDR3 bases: TGTGCCAGCAGCTTAGCCGGAGTTCCCGATACGCAGGATGGCTACACCTTC. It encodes CASSLAGVPDTQDGYTF.

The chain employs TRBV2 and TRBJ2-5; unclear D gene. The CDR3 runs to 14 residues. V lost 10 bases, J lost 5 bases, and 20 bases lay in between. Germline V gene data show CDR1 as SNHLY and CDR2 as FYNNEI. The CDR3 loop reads CATSNGSEHETQYF. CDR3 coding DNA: TGTGCCACCAGCAATGGCAGCGAGCATGAGACCCAGTACTTC.

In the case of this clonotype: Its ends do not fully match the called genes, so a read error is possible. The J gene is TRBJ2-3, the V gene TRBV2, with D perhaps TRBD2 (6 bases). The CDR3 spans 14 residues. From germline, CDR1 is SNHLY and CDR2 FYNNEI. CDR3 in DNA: TGTGCCAGCGGGGTCGCGGGAACAGACACGACGTATTTTTTT. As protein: CASGVAGTDTTYFF.